What follows are 24 T cell receptor beta chains derived from one specimen sequenced in a study of graft-versus-host responses after intestinal transplantation. The table came from immunoSEQ multiplex PCR; TCRdb's copy has only in-frame clones and leaves some out. The data hold approximately 130,000 clones, with more than 80% observed a single time. These receptors lack a known antigen. Sequencing used unstimulated CD4+ T cells sorted from spleen or lymph node cells, obtained before intestinal transplant. The receptors stem from a human donor who received an intestinal transplant.

The chain couples TRBV19 to TRBJ2-1, with a weak D call TRBD2 (6 bases). Trimming removed 6 bases from V and 1 base from J, with 16 bases in between. The germline CDR1 and CDR2 sequences are LNHDA and SQIVND (reference sequence). The length of the CDR3 is 16 residues. This CDR3 is CASSHRSRGSYNEQFF. The CDR3 DNA follows: TGTGCCAGTAGCCATCGGTCGCGGGGTTCCTACAATGAGCAGTTCTTC. Looking up the rest from reference TRBV19 and TRBJ2-1 gives the full variable domain: DGGITQSPKYLFRKEGQNVTLSCEQNLNHDAMYWYRQDPGQGLRLIYYSQIVNDFQKGDIAEGYSVSREKKESFPLTVTSAQKNPTAFYLCASSHRSRGSYNEQFFGPGTRLTVL.

The gene calls are TRBV19 and TRBJ2-1; TRBD1 aligns across 11 bases. This CDR3 region has 15 residues. Germline V gene sequence: CDR1 LNHDA, CDR2 SQIVND (reference sequence). After removal of 7 bases from V and 7 bases from J, the junction contained 9 bases not matched to a gene. Here the CDR3 reads CASIQGDRGRNEQFF. For the CDR3, the DNA is TGTGCCAGTATCCAGGGGGACAGGGGGAGGAATGAGCAGTTCTTC.

This chain links TRBV5-1 with TRBJ1-1, with 7 positions matching TRBD1. Germline values: CDR1 SGHRS, CDR2 YFSETQ. Unmatched junction bases numbered 2, after V lost 5 bases and J lost 1 base. The CDR3 covers 13 residues. The CDR3 sequence is CASRRDRNTEAFF. CDR3 DNA: TGCGCCAGCAGACGGGACAGGAACACTGAAGCTTTCTTT.

The chain has TRBV5-8 and TRBJ1-1; unclear D gene. This CDR3 spans 14 amino acids. Germline values: CDR1 SGHTS, CDR2 YDEGEE. The V gene lost 3 bases and the J gene lost 0 bases, with 9 bases spanning the gap. CDR3 nucleotide sequence: TGTGCCAGCAGCTCTGGTCAGCTGAACACTGAAGCTTTCTTT. Residues: CASSSGQLNTEAFF. Full variable domain (outside the CDR3, taken from reference TRBV5-8 and TRBJ1-1): EAGVTQSPTHLIKTRGQQATLRCSPISGHTSVYWYQQALGLGLQFLLWYDEGEERNRGNFPPRFSGRQFPNYSSELNVNALELEDSALYLCASSSGQLNTEAFFGQGTRLTVV.

This chain uses TRBV19 with TRBJ2-1; 8 nucleotides align to TRBD1. V shed 9 bases, J shed 3 bases, and the junction held 7 bases outside the gene matches. The germline V gene has CDR1 LNHDA and CDR2 SQIVND (reference sequence). The CDR3 runs 14 residues. The CDR3 loop is CASPPGQDYNEQFF. CDR3 DNA sequence: TGTGCCAGCCCACCGGGACAGGACTACAATGAGCAGTTCTTC. Using reference TRBV19 and TRBJ2-1 for the parts outside the CDR3, the full variable domain is DGGITQSPKYLFRKEGQNVTLSCEQNLNHDAMYWYRQDPGQGLRLIYYSQIVNDFQKGDIAEGYSVSREKKESFPLTVTSAQKNPTAFYLCASPPGQDYNEQFFGPGTRLTVL.

This clone was seen more than once but under ten times. The chain joins TRBV9 to TRBJ1-3; D is uncertain. V was pared by 0 bases and J by 6 bases, with 13 bases between. CDR3 length: 15 amino acids. Per the germline V gene, CDR1 is SGDLS and CDR2 is YYNGEE. CDR3 region: CASSVAGSYLNTIYF. In DNA, the CDR3 is TGTGCCAGCAGCGTAGCCGGGTCTTACCTAAACACCATATATTTT. The whole variable domain, remainder taken from reference TRBV9 and TRBJ1-3, is DSGVTQTPKHLITATGQRVTLRCSPRSGDLSVYWYQQSLDQGLQFLIQYYNGEERAKGNILERFSAQQFPDLHSELNLSSLELGDSALYFCASSVAGSYLNTIYFGEGSWLTVV.

J is TRBJ1-5 and V is TRBV5-6; possibly TRBD1 for D (5 bases). The germline V gene encodes CDR1 SGHDT and CDR2 YYEEEE. This CDR3 region has 14 residues. The V end was cut by 4 bases, the J end by 3 bases, with 11 bases between. The CDR3 spells CASSIGTVNQPQHF. The DNA for the CDR3 is TGTGCCAGCAGCATCGGGACGGTCAATCAGCCCCAGCATTTT.

This clone was picked up a small number of times. This sequence joins TRBV6-1 and TRBJ1-5; 8 bases are shared with TRBD1. J was trimmed by 1 base and V by 6 bases; bases with no gene match: 2. The V gene's germline CDR1 is MNHNS and CDR2 SASEGT. CDR3 size: 14 residues. Written as DNA, the CDR3 is TGTGCCAGCAGAGGACAGGGAAGCAATCAGCCCCAGCATTTT. Encoded protein: CASRGQGSNQPQHF.

A few counts support this clone. V is TRBV9 and J is TRBJ2-1; D is uncertain. Germline loops: CDR1 SGDLS, CDR2 YYNGEE. V was clipped by 4 bases and J by 6 bases, with 8 bases between them. The CDR3 is 12 amino acids. In nucleotides, the CDR3 is TGTGCCAGCAGCTTTATCCCCAATGAGCAGTTCTTC. This codes for CASSFIPNEQFF.

The chain combines TRBV7-2 with TRBJ2-6, with D hard to call. The CDR3 sequence is 17 residues long. Germline CDR1 SGHTA, CDR2 FQGNSA. Trimming removed 0 bases from V and 0 bases from J, with 9 bases in between. CDR3 region: CASSLALHHSGANVLTF. For the CDR3, the DNA is TGTGCCAGCAGCTTAGCGTTGCACCACTCTGGGGCCAACGTCCTGACTTTC.

V usage is TRBV9 and J usage is TRBJ2-7; D is ambiguous. There are 14 residues in the CDR3. Trimming pared 0 bases from V and 2 bases from J, leaving 9 bases between. Germline values: CDR1 SGDLS, CDR2 YYNGEE. DNA of the CDR3: TGTGCCAGCAGCGTAGAGGTAGGGCCCTACGAGCAGTACTTC. This translates into CASSVEVGPYEQYF.

This rearrangement joins TRBV4-2 to TRBJ2-1; maybe TRBD2 (6 bases). The germline gives CDR1 LGHNA, CDR2 YNFKEQ. The CDR3 is 15 residues long. Trimming pared 1 base from V and 7 bases from J, leaving 14 bases between. The chain's CDR3 is CASSQVPTSMNEQFF. The CDR3 region has the DNA TGTGCCAGCAGCCAAGTGCCCACTAGCATGAATGAGCAGTTCTTC.

Only a few counts were recorded for this clone. The J gene is TRBJ1-2, the V gene TRBV6-1, with 7 positions matching TRBD1. The V gene end was trimmed by 7 bases and the J gene end by 4 bases; junction bases not matched to a gene: 6. CDR1 is MNHNS and CDR2 is SASEGT in the germline V gene. The CDR3 is 13 residues long. As DNA, the CDR3 is TGTGCCAGCAAAAGGGGACAGACCTATGGCTACACCTTC. This gives the protein CASKRGQTYGYTF.

This chain links TRBV6-1 with TRBJ1-5, with TRBD1 matching over 7 bases. This CDR3 region has 13 residues. The germline CDR1 and CDR2 sequences are MNHNS and SASEGT. V lost 9 bases to trimming and J lost 7 bases; unmatched junction nucleotides: 9. CDR3 residues: CASDPTGRQPQHF. Here the CDR3 DNA reads TGTGCCAGTGACCCGACAGGGAGGCAGCCCCAGCATTTT.

CDR3 nucleotides: TGTGCCAGCAGTATGGGACAGGGGGGGTTCTATGGCTACACCTTC. It yields the protein CASSMGQGGFYGYTF. The J gene is TRBJ1-2, the V gene TRBV6-1; 11 bases align to TRBD1. The germline gives CDR1 MNHNS, CDR2 SASEGT. The CDR3 totals 15 residues. J was trimmed by 4 bases and V by 5 bases; bases with no gene match: 6.

The chain has TRBV10-1 and TRBJ2-3; 9 bases map to TRBD2. Losses at the gene ends were 6 bases for V and 4 bases for J; bases not matched to a gene: 8. CDR1 is WNHNN and CDR2 is SYGVQD in the germline V gene (reference sequence). The CDR3 sequence is 15 residues long. The CDR3 DNA sequence: TGCGCCAGCAGCCGACTAGCGGACCATTCAGATACGCAGTATTTT. This encodes CASSRLADHSDTQYF.

V and J are TRBV20-1 and TRBJ2-1; D is undetermined. Trimming left V 5 bases short and J 4 bases short, with 6 bases between. Germline values: CDR1 DFQATT, CDR2 SNEGSKA (reference sequence). The CDR3 spans 11 residues. This CDR3 is CSAAGYNEQFF. CDR3 in DNA: TGCAGTGCTGCCGGTTACAATGAGCAGTTCTTC.

The V and J genes are TRBV7-9 and TRBJ1-3; weak D call: TRBD1 (5 bases). The CDR3 extends over 19 amino acids. Germline CDR1 is SEHNR and CDR2 is FQNEAQ (reference sequence). V was pared by 6 bases and J by 1 base, with 25 bases between. The CDR3 bases are TGTGCCAGCAGTCCCTACCGGGGACGGACAACGGTATCTGGAAACACCATATATTTT. Translated: CASSPYRGRTTVSGNTIYF.

The V and J genes are TRBV2 and TRBJ1-4; 7 bases are a match to TRBD1. Germline V lookup: CDR1 SNHLY, CDR2 FYNNEI. This CDR3 is 16 amino acids long. The ends lost 6 bases at V and 5 bases at J; junction bases unmatched: 12. The CDR3, as DNA: TGTGCCAGCAGGGAAACACCGGGACAGACAAATGAAAAACTGTTTTTT. Protein product: CASRETPGQTNEKLFF.

The chain joins TRBV7-8 to TRBJ1-2; the match to TRBD1 covers 11 bases. This CDR3 region has 16 residues. Trimming at V came to 5 bases and at J to 4 bases, leaving 9 bases not matched to a gene. Germline-derived CDR1 and CDR2 are SGHVS and FQNEAQ. CDR3: CASSPGQGVLFYGYTF. The CDR3 DNA sequence: TGTGCCAGCAGCCCGGGACAGGGGGTCCTTTTCTATGGCTACACCTTC.

This clone came up a few times. The chain employs TRBV6-5 and TRBJ2-2; D is perhaps TRBD2 (5 bases). Trimming took off 3 bases at V and 6 bases at J, with 11 bases between the two ends. The CDR3 totals 14 residues. Germline CDR1 and CDR2: MNHEY and SVGAGI. CDR3 nucleotide sequence: TGTGCCAGCAGTTATGACGGGAATGCCGGGGAGCTGTTTTTT. Encoded protein: CASSYDGNAGELFF.

The chain employs TRBV6-5 and TRBJ2-1; TRBD1 agrees at 9 bases. J lost 16 bases, V lost 5 bases, and 12 bases had no gene match. CDR3 size: 13 residues. Germline lookup yields CDR1 MNHEY and CDR2 SVGAGI. CDR3 in DNA: TGTGCCAGCAGTCTAGGCCGGGACAGGGTTCTCTTCTTC. This encodes CASSLGRDRVLFF.

The chain recombines TRBV7-8 with TRBJ1-6; 9 nucleotides align to TRBD1. V was pared by 1 base and J by 7 bases, with 5 bases of the junction left unmatched. The germline V gene has CDR1 SGHVS and CDR2 FQNEAQ. This CDR3 comprises 16 residues. The CDR3 loop reads CASSLEGGTGNSPLHF. CDR3 sequence (DNA): TGTGCCAGCAGCTTAGAAGGGGGGACAGGGAATTCACCCCTCCACTTT.

The V call is TRBV7-3, the J call TRBJ2-7; D is uncertain. Germline V lookup: CDR1 SGHTA, CDR2 FQGTGA. The CDR3 is 12 residues long. V lost 0 bases and J 4 bases, leaving 4 bases between the germline ends. In DNA form, the CDR3 reads TGTGCCAGCAGCTTAACAGGGTACGAGCAGTACTTC. This encodes CASSLTGYEQYF.